The TCR beta chain under discussion was sequenced for a study of cytomegalovirus exposure and HLA in healthy donors. Study-level results: TCR beta V- and J-gene trimming was later associated with a missense DCLRE1C variant. Beyond CMV serostatus, there was no information to go on about immune exposure.

With 60 Vbeta and 13 Jbeta primers, the PCR was carried out. Using immunoSEQ multiplex PCR, the repertoire was profiled, and TCRdb retains in-frame clones only, with some absent. The sample carries approximately 100,000 clones, 75% to 85% recorded once. The V gene's germline CDR1 is MNHEY and CDR2 SMNVEV (reference sequence). The V and J ends lost 5 bases and 3 bases respectively, with 14 bases between them. The CDR3 consists of 15 residues. Worth noting for this clone: Its antigen is still unknown.

The V and J genes are TRBV27 and TRBJ1-5; D might be TRBD1 (6 bases). Specimen: PBMCs. This sequence was found in a woman younger than 35 in good health and CMV-seropositive. The DNA for the CDR3 is TGTGCCAGCAGTCTAACGACAGGAATCAATCAGCCCCAGCATTTT. Protein: CASSLTTGINQPQHF.